This T cell receptor (beta chain) was recorded in a study of cytomegalovirus exposure and HLA in healthy donors. The CDR3 contains 18 residues. The germline CDR1 and CDR2 sequences are SGHDT and YYEEEE. Trimming cost V 2 bases and J 0 bases; bases outside gene matches: 6. PCR used 60 Vbeta primers and 13 Jbeta primers. TCRdb keeps only in-frame clones here, not all; method: immunoSEQ multiplex PCR. The sample has 170,000 or so clones; under 80% are singletons. Nominally healthy donors were sampled, though unrecorded immune exposures were likely. This clone was picked up one time. The origin of this receptor is a woman in her forties or fifties in good health and CMV-seropositive. The chain employs TRBV5-6 and TRBJ2-4, with 12 bases matching TRBD2. The sequenced sample consisted of PBMCs. CDR3 loop: CASSFGLAGPLAKNIQYF. The CDR3 nucleotides are TGTGCCAGCAGCTTTGGACTAGCGGGGCCACTAGCCAAAAACATTCAGTACTTC.